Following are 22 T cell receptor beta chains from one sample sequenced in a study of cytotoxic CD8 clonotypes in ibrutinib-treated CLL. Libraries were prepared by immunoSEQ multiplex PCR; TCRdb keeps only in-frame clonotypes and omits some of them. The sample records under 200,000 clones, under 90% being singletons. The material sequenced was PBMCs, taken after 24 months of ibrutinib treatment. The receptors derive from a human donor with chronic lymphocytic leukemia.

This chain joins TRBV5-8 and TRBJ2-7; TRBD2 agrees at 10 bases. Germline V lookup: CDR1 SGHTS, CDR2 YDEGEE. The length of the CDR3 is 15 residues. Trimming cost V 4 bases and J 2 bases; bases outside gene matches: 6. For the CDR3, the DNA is TGTGCCAGCAGCCGTCGAAGCGGGGGGGCCTACGAGCAGTACTTC. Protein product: CASSRRSGGAYEQYF.

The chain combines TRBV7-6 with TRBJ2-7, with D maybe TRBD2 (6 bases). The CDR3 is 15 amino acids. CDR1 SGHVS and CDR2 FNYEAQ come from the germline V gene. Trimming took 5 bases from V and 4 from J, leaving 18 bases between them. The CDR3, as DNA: TGTGCCAGCAGCCCAGGGACTGGGAGGATGTACGAGCAGTACTTC. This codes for CASSPGTGRMYEQYF.

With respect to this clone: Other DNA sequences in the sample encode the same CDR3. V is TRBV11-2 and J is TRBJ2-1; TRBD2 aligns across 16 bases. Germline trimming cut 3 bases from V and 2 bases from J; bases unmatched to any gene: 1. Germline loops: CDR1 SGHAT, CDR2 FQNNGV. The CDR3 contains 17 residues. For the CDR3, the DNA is TGTGCCAGCAGCTTGGGACTAGCGGGAGGGCCCTACAATGAGCAGTTCTTC. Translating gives CASSLGLAGGPYNEQFF.

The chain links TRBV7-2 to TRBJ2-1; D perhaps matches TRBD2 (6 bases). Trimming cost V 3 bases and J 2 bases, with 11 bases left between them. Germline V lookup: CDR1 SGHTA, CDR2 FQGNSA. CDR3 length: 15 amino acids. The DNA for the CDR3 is TGTGCCAGCAGCTTCTTACGCGGGGCCTACAATGAGCAGTTCTTC. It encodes CASSFLRGAYNEQFF.

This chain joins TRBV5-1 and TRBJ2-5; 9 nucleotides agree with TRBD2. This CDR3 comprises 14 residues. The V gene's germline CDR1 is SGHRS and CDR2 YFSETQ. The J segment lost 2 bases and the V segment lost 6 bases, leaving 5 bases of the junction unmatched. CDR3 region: CASKAGGLQETQYF. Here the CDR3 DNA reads TGCGCCAGCAAAGCGGGAGGCCTACAAGAGACCCAGTACTTC.

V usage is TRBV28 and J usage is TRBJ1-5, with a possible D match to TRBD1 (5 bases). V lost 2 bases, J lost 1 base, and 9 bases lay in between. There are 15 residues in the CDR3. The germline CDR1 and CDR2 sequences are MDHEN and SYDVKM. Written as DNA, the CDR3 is TGTGCCAGCAGTTTAAGCGGGGGAAGCAATCAGCCCCAGCATTTT. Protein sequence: CASSLSGGSNQPQHF.

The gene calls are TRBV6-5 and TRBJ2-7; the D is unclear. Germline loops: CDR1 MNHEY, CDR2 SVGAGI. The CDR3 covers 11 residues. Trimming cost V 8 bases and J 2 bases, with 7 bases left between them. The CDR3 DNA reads TGTGCCAGCGTTCAGGCCTACGAGCAGTACTTC. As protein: CASVQAYEQYF.

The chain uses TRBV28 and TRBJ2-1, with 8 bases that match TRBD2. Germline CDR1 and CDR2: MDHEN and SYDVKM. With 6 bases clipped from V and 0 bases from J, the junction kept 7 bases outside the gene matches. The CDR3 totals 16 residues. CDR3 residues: CASSDLAGSSYNEQFF. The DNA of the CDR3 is TGTGCCAGCAGCGACTTAGCGGGAAGCTCCTACAATGAGCAGTTCTTC.

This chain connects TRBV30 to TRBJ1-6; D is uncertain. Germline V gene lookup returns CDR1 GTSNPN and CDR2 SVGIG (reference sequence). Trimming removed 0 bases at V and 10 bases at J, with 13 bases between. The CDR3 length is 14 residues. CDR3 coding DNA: TGTGCCTGGAGTGTACACCGGGCAGGATCACCCCTCCACTTT. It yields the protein CAWSVHRAGSPLHF.

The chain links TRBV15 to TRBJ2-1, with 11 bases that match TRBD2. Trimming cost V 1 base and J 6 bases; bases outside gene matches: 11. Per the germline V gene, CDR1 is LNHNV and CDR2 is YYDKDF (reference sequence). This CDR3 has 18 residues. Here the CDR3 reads CATSRGMTASGRSNEQFF. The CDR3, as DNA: TGTGCCACCAGCAGAGGGATGACGGCTAGCGGGAGGTCCAATGAGCAGTTCTTC.

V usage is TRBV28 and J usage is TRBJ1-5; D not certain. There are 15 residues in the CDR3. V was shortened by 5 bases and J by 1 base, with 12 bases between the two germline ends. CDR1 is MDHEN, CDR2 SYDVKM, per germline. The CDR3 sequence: CASSASGLSNQPQHF. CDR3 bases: TGTGCCAGCAGTGCCTCCGGACTGAGCAATCAGCCCCAGCATTTT.

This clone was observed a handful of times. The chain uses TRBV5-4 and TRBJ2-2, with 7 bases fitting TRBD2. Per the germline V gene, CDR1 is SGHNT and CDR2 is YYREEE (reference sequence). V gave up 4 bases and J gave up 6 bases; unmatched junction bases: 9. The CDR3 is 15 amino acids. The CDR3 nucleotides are TGTGCCAGCAGCCCTTCGGGCGGGAGCCCCGGGGAGCTGTTTTTT. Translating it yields CASSPSGGSPGELFF.

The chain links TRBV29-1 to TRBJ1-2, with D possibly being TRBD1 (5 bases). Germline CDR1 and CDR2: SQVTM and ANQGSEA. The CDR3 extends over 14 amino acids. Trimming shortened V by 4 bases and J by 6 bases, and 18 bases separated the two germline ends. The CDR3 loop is CSVGGLEVGDGYTF. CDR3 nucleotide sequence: TGCAGCGTTGGAGGCTTGGAGGTGGGGGATGGCTACACCTTC.

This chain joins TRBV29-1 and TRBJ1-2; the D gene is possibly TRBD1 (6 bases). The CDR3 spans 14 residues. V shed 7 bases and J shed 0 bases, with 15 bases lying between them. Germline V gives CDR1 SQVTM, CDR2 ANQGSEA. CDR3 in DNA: TGCAGCGAACGGACAGTCTTAGCTAACTATGGCTACACCTTC. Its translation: CSERTVLANYGYTF.

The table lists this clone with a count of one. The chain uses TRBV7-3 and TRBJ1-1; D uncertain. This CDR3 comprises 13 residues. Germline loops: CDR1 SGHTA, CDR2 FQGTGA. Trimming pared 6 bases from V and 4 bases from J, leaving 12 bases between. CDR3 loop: CASSLEGSTEAFF. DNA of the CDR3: TGTGCCAGCAGTCTGGAGGGAAGCACTGAAGCTTTCTTT.

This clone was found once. The CDR3, as DNA: TGTGCCAGCAGCTTCGGGGCTCCCGAGCAGTACTTC. This translates into CASSFGAPEQYF. The chain employs TRBV7-9 and TRBJ2-7; D may match TRBD1 or TRBD2 (5 bases each). V lost 3 bases to trimming and J lost 6 bases, with 9 bases between them. This CDR3 is 12 amino acids long. CDR1 and CDR2 (germline): SEHNR, FQNEAQ (reference sequence).

The DNA for the CDR3 is TGTGCCAGCAGACCGACTAGCGGGGTTCAAGAGACCCAGTACTTC. It yields the protein CASRPTSGVQETQYF. The chain links TRBV6-1 to TRBJ2-5; 11 bases align to TRBD2. CDR1 MNHNS and CDR2 SASEGT come from the germline V gene. The CDR3 runs 15 residues. V lost 6 bases and J lost 2; bases outside the gene matches: 5.

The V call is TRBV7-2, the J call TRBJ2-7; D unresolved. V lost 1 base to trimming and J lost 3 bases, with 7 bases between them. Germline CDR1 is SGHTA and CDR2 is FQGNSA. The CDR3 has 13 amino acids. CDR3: CASSLGSGYEQYF. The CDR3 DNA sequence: TGTGCCAGCAGCTTAGGATCGGGCTACGAGCAGTACTTC. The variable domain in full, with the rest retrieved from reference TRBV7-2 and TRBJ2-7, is GAGVSQSPSNKVTEKGKDVELRCDPISGHTALYWYRQSLGQGLEFLIYFQGNSAPDKSGLPSDRFSAERTGGSVSTLTIQRTQQEDSAVYLCASSLGSGYEQYFGPGTRLTVT.

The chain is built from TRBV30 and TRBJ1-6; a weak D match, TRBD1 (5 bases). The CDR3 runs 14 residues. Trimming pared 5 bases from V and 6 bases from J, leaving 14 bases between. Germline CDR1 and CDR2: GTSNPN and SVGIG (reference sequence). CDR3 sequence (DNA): TGTGCCTGGCACTCGGGGGGGGGTAATTCACCCCTCCACTTT. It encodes CAWHSGGGNSPLHF.

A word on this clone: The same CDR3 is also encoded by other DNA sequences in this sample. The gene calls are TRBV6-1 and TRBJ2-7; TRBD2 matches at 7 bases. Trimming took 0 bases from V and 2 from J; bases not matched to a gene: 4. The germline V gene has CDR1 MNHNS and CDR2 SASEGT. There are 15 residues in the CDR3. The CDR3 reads CASSEATGGAYEQYF. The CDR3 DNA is TGTGCCAGCAGTGAAGCTACTGGGGGGGCCTACGAGCAGTACTTC.

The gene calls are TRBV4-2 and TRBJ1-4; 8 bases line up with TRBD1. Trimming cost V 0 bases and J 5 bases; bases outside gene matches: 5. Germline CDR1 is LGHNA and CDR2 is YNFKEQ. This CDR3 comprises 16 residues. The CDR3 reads CASSQEPGQANEKLFF. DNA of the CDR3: TGTGCCAGCAGCCAAGAACCGGGACAGGCAAATGAAAAACTGTTTTTT.

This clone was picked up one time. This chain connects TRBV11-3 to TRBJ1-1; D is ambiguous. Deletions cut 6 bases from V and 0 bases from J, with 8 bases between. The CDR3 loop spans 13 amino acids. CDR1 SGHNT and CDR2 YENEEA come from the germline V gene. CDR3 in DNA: TGTGCCAGCAGGGTAGGAATGAACACTGAAGCTTTCTTT. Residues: CASRVGMNTEAFF.